The 27 T cell receptor beta chains in this list originate from one sample, sequenced in a study of T cell repertoires in ileal Crohn's disease. This table comes from immunoSEQ multiplex PCR, and its TCRdb copy is limited to in-frame clones, with some not included. In the table there are around 3,600 clones, around four fifths of which are singletons. Input material: ileal tissue. Receptors originate from an adult with Crohn's disease.

The chain combines TRBV2 with TRBJ2-4, with 7 bases matching TRBD1. This CDR3 comprises 16 residues. Germline lookup yields CDR1 SNHLY and CDR2 FYNNEI. Germline trimming cut 5 bases from V and 0 bases from J; bases unmatched to any gene: 7. The CDR3 is CASSTQGTLAKNIQYF. For the CDR3, the DNA is TGTGCCAGCAGTACACAGGGGACACTAGCCAAAAACATTCAGTACTTC.

The V and J genes are TRBV7-9 and TRBJ1-5; D unclear. V dropped 5 bases and J dropped 7 bases, with 9 bases sitting between them. The CDR3 is made up of 12 amino acids. Germline CDR1 and CDR2: SEHNR and FQNEAQ (reference sequence). CDR3 loop: CASSPDGQPQHF. DNA of the CDR3: TGTGCCAGCAGCCCCGACGGGCAGCCCCAGCATTTT.

The chain employs TRBV10-3 and TRBJ1-1; unclear D gene. V lost 1 base to trimming and J lost 4 bases, with 13 bases between them. Per germline, CDR1 ENHRY and CDR2 SYGVKD. The CDR3 loop spans 15 amino acids. The CDR3 protein is CAISELSGGGTEAFF. The CDR3, as DNA: TGTGCCATCAGTGAGTTAAGCGGAGGAGGCACTGAAGCTTTCTTT.

The V gene is TRBV27, the J gene TRBJ2-5; no firm D call. V dropped 8 bases and J dropped 2 bases, with 9 bases sitting between them. Germline CDR1 reads MNHEY; CDR2 reads SMNVEV (reference sequence). The CDR3 contains 12 residues. The CDR3 DNA reads TGTGCCAGCGGCCCCGTGCAAGAGACCCAGTACTTC. Residues: CASGPVQETQYF.

This chain links TRBV28 with TRBJ2-7; TRBD1 aligns across 7 bases. CDR1 MDHEN and CDR2 SYDVKM come from the germline V gene. V was pared by 10 bases and J by 4 bases, with 13 bases of the junction left unmatched. CDR3 length: 14 residues. Here the CDR3 reads CATLQGNGLYEQYF. The CDR3 DNA reads TGTGCCACCTTACAGGGGAATGGGCTATACGAGCAGTACTTC.

The rearrangement uses TRBV9 and TRBJ1-1, with D possibly TRBD1 on 5 matching bases. Germline CDR1 and CDR2: SGDLS and YYNGEE. The V end was cut by 5 bases, the J end by 1 base, with 9 bases between. The CDR3 consists of 13 residues. Here the CDR3 DNA reads TGTGCCAGCAGTTTTGGACAGAACACTGAAGCTTTCTTT. Protein sequence: CASSFGQNTEAFF.

The chain is built from TRBV7-6 and TRBJ2-3, with TRBD2 matching 9 bases. Germline loops: CDR1 SGHVS, CDR2 FNYEAQ. After removal of 5 bases from V and 1 base from J, the junction contained 1 base not matched to a gene. This CDR3 is 14 amino acids long. The CDR3 DNA is TGTGCCAGCAGCACTAGCGGGCGCACAGATACGCAGTATTTT. Translating it yields CASSTSGRTDTQYF.

V usage is TRBV5-5 and J usage is TRBJ2-3; the match to TRBD1 covers 8 bases. The trim removed 2 bases at V and 0 bases at J, leaving 5 bases unmatched. Germline V CDR1 and CDR2: SGHKS, YYEKEE (reference sequence). This CDR3 has 16 residues. CDR3 loop: CASSLQGGGSTDTQYF. DNA for the CDR3: TGTGCCAGCAGCTTACAGGGGGGAGGTAGCACAGATACGCAGTATTTT. The whole variable domain, filled in from reference TRBV5-5 and TRBJ2-3, reads DAGVTQSPTHLIKTRGQQVTLRCSPISGHKSVSWYQQVLGQGPQFIFQYYEKEERGRGNFPDRFSARQFPNYSSELNVNALLLGDSALYLCASSLQGGGSTDTQYFGPGTRLTVL.

The chain employs TRBV7-9 and TRBJ2-2, with 7 bases lining up with TRBD1. V gave up 5 bases and J gave up 2 bases; unmatched junction bases: 8. Germline-derived CDR1 and CDR2 are SEHNR and FQNEAQ (reference sequence). The length of the CDR3 is 16 residues. The CDR3 DNA follows: TGTGCCAGCAGCCCCCCGCGACAGGGAAACACCGGGGAGCTGTTTTTT. Its protein product is CASSPPRQGNTGELFF.

This clone was found once. The chain links TRBV7-9 to TRBJ1-2; D is unclear. CDR1 SEHNR and CDR2 FQNEAQ come from the germline V gene (reference sequence). Deletions cut 6 bases from V and 12 bases from J, with 23 bases between. The CDR3 sequence is 14 residues long. The CDR3 loop reads CASSGQAGRVGHTF. CDR3 in DNA: TGTGCCAGCAGTGGTCAAGCGGGGAGGGTAGGCCACACCTTC.

The chain carries TRBV2 and TRBJ1-5; the match to TRBD1 covers 8 bases. The trim removed 11 bases at V and 7 bases at J, leaving 7 bases unmatched. There are 12 residues in the CDR3. Per germline, CDR1 SNHLY and CDR2 FYNNEI. The CDR3 region is CALGAGGQPQHF. The CDR3 DNA reads TGTGCCCTCGGGGCAGGGGGCCAGCCCCAGCATTTT.

V and J are TRBV11-2 and TRBJ2-7, with 7 bases fitting TRBD1. The CDR3 length is 14 residues. V gave up 4 bases and J gave up 3 bases; unmatched junction bases: 6. Germline V CDR1 and CDR2: SGHAT, FQNNGV. CDR3 sequence reads: CASSSPGQSYEQYV. In DNA, the CDR3 is TGTGCCAGCAGCTCCCCGGGACAGAGCTACGAGCAGTACGTC.

This clone was seen once. This CDR3 is CASSLESFLAGVGEQFF. The CDR3 DNA follows: TGTGCCAGCAGCTTAGAGTCATTCTTAGCGGGAGTTGGGGAGCAGTTCTTC. V gene TRBV7-2 combines with J gene TRBJ2-1; TRBD2 matches 9 bases. The CDR3 is made up of 17 amino acids. V lost 1 base and J lost 10; bases outside the gene matches: 14. Germline V gene lookup returns CDR1 SGHTA and CDR2 FQGNSA.

The genes are TRBV27 and TRBJ1-1; D gene uncertain. The CDR3 is made up of 13 amino acids. Trimming removed 2 bases from V and 2 bases from J, with 6 bases in between. Germline V gene data show CDR1 as MNHEY and CDR2 as SMNVEV (reference sequence). CDR3 sequence: CASSLLGNTEAFF. CDR3 nucleotide sequence: TGTGCCAGCAGTTTACTGGGCAACACTGAAGCTTTCTTT.

The V and J genes are TRBV7-3 and TRBJ2-1; D is possibly TRBD2 (6 bases). The V and J ends lost 5 bases and 0 bases respectively, with 17 bases between them. Germline CDR1 reads SGHTA; CDR2 reads FQGTGA. The CDR3 sequence is 17 residues long. The CDR3 coding sequence is TGTGCCAGCAGCGGAGGCCCGGCGGGGAGCTCCTACAATGAGCAGTTCTTC. This sequence encodes CASSGGPAGSSYNEQFF. The full variable domain, completed using reference TRBV7-3 and TRBJ2-1, is GAGVSQTPSNKVTEKGKYVELRCDPISGHTALYWYRQSLGQGPEFLIYFQGTGAADDSGLPNDRFFAVRPEGSVSTLKIQRTERGDSAVYLCASSGGPAGSSYNEQFFGPGTRLTVL.

This clone was counted only a few times. The chain recombines TRBV2 with TRBJ2-2; 8 positions agree with TRBD2. V was clipped by 6 bases and J by 7 bases; unmatched bases: 10. This CDR3 is built from 15 residues. Looked up from germline, CDR1 is SNHLY and CDR2 is FYNNEI. The CDR3: CASSLSGRGGGELFF. CDR3 sequence (DNA): TGTGCCAGCAGCCTCAGCGGGAGAGGGGGCGGGGAGCTGTTTTTT.

As for this clone: Relative to the germline gene, one junction end is altered; a read error may explain this. The chain has TRBV18 and TRBJ1-3; D gene ambiguous. The CDR3 totals 15 residues. From germline, CDR1 is KGHSH and CDR2 LQKENI. CDR3 region: CASSPRQSSGNTIYF. CDR3 coding DNA: TGTGCCAGCTCTCCACGACAAAGCTCTGGAAACACCATATATTTT.

V usage is TRBV4-1 and J usage is TRBJ2-7; 7 nucleotides line up with TRBD1. Trimming cost V 0 bases and J 5 bases; bases outside gene matches: 7. CDR3 length equals 15 residues. Germline V CDR1 and CDR2: MGHRA, YSYEKL. In nucleotides, the CDR3 is TGCGCCAGCAGCCAAGAAGGGGGCAGCCCGGACGAGCAGTACTTC. Its translation is CASSQEGGSPDEQYF.

V gene TRBV12-5 combines with J gene TRBJ1-4; 9 bases are shared with TRBD1. Germline trimming cut 1 base from V and 14 bases from J; bases unmatched to any gene: 5. The CDR3 totals 13 residues. Germline V gene data show CDR1 as LGHNT and CDR2 as FRNRAP. The CDR3 DNA reads TGTGCTAGTGGTTTGGGTACAGGGGGCGGCCTGTTTTTT. It specifies CASGLGTGGGLFF.

This chain joins TRBV29-1 and TRBJ2-1; 8 bases agree with TRBD2. V shed 7 bases, J shed 10 bases, and the junction held 12 bases outside the gene matches. Germline V gives CDR1 SQVTM, CDR2 ANQGSEA. The CDR3 totals 13 residues. Here the CDR3 reads CSALQGLAYEQFF. The DNA of the CDR3 is TGCAGCGCTCTGCAAGGACTAGCTTACGAGCAGTTCTTC.

The rearrangement joins TRBV5-1 to TRBJ1-2, with 7 bases matching TRBD1. Germline V CDR1 and CDR2: SGHRS, YFSETQ. This CDR3 region has 14 residues. J lost 2 bases, V lost 7 bases, and 8 bases had no gene match. CDR3 sequence: CASGPGQINYGYTF. As DNA, the CDR3 is TGCGCCAGCGGACCGGGACAGATAAACTATGGCTACACCTTC.

This rearrangement joins TRBV9 to TRBJ2-3; TRBD2 matches 9 bases. This CDR3 comprises 14 residues. From germline, CDR1 is SGDLS and CDR2 YYNGEE. Trimming cost V 1 base and J 4 bases; bases outside gene matches: 1. Written as DNA, the CDR3 is TGTGCCAGCAGCGTACTAGCGGGGCCAGATACGCAGTATTTT. Its protein product is CASSVLAGPDTQYF.

This clone was seen a single time. The J gene is TRBJ1-2, the V gene TRBV27; no firm D call. The CDR3 has 11 amino acids. From germline, CDR1 is MNHEY and CDR2 SMNVEV (reference sequence). Trimming pared 8 bases from V and 6 bases from J, leaving 10 bases between. Here the CDR3 reads CASGFSNGYTF. In nucleotides, the CDR3 is TGTGCCAGCGGCTTCAGTAATGGCTACACCTTC.

V is TRBV2 and J is TRBJ1-3, with TRBD1 as a possible D gene (5 bases). CDR1 and CDR2 (germline): SNHLY, FYNNEI. The V end was cut by 1 base, the J end by 0 bases, with 10 bases between. CDR3 size: 16 residues. The CDR3 loop reads CASSEEGLISGNTIYF. DNA of the CDR3: TGTGCCAGCAGTGAAGAGGGACTGATCTCTGGAAACACCATATATTTT.

The chain is built from TRBV6-6 and TRBJ2-7, with 10 bases lining up with TRBD1. The CDR3 is 15 amino acids. From germline, CDR1 is MNHNY and CDR2 SVGAGI (reference sequence). Germline trimming cut 6 bases from V and 5 bases from J; bases unmatched to any gene: 10. CDR3 sequence reads: CASRPFPGQGNEQYV. In nucleotides, the CDR3 is TGTGCCAGCAGGCCTTTCCCGGGACAGGGGAACGAGCAGTACGTC.

The chain links TRBV5-4 to TRBJ2-1; TRBD2 matches 14 bases. The V gene end was trimmed by 4 bases and the J gene end by 15 bases; junction bases not matched to a gene: 9. The CDR3 is 14 residues long. CDR1 is SGHNT, CDR2 YYREEE, per germline (reference sequence). As DNA, the CDR3 is TGTGCCAGCAGCCTAGGGACTAGCGGGAGTCGTCTGTTCTTC. Protein product: CASSLGTSGSRLFF.

This chain joins TRBV5-1 and TRBJ1-6, with D possibly matching TRBD1 (6 bases). Germline loops: CDR1 SGHRS, CDR2 YFSETQ. Trimming took 3 bases from V and 0 from J, leaving 16 bases between them. The CDR3 has 18 residues. The CDR3 sequence is CASSSGTSPSSYNSPLHF. CDR3 DNA: TGCGCCAGCAGCTCCGGGACAAGTCCGAGCTCCTATAATTCACCCCTCCACTTT.